The 9 T cell receptor beta chains below come from one sample, sequenced in a study of cytomegalovirus exposure and HLA in healthy donors. PCR was performed using 60 Vbeta and 13 Jbeta primers. Only in-frame clones appear in the TCRdb table, and some are missing; sequencing was by immunoSEQ multiplex PCR. The sample consists of 100,000 to 150,000 clones, roughly 73% of them appearing once. Material for sequencing was PBMCs. The receptors come from a man aged 55 to 70 in good health and CMV-seropositive.

The gene calls are TRBV6-5 and TRBJ1-2; 9 positions match TRBD1. The germline V gene has CDR1 MNHEY and CDR2 SVGAGI. Trimming removed 5 bases from V and 7 bases from J; junction bases left unmatched: 8. The length of the CDR3 is 14 residues. The DNA of the CDR3 is TGTGCCAGCAGTCTAAACAGGGGGCGAGGTGGCTACACCTTC. Translated: CASSLNRGRGGYTF.

This chain links TRBV5-1 with TRBJ2-3; D is uncertain. The CDR3 consists of 14 residues. Germline V lookup: CDR1 SGHRS, CDR2 YFSETQ. V was shortened by 0 bases and J by 0 bases, with 5 bases between the two germline ends. CDR3 in DNA: TGCGCCAGCAGCTTGGGCGGTAGCACAGATACGCAGTATTTT. Its protein is CASSLGGSTDTQYF.

CDR3 sequence: CASSSQGKNTEAFF. For the CDR3, the DNA is TGCGCCAGCAGCTCCCAGGGAAAGAACACTGAAGCTTTCTTT. The chain recombines TRBV5-1 with TRBJ1-1; D might be TRBD1 (5 bases). Germline assignment: CDR1 SGHRS and CDR2 YFSETQ. The CDR3 sequence is 14 residues long. V was cut by 3 bases and J by 1 base, with 10 bases left in between.

The chain is built from TRBV5-6 and TRBJ2-7, with unresolved D. The V gene's germline CDR1 is SGHDT and CDR2 YYEEEE. CDR3 length equals 14 residues. Trimming left V 0 bases short and J 2 bases short, with 9 bases between. The DNA for the CDR3 is TGTGCCAGCAGCTTGGCCAACAAACCCTACGAGCAGTACTTC. Its protein is CASSLANKPYEQYF.

The rearrangement joins TRBV9 to TRBJ2-3; TRBD2 matches 13 bases. The CDR3 has 15 residues. Germline trimming cut 3 bases from V and 6 bases from J; bases unmatched to any gene: 4. Germline assignment: CDR1 SGDLS and CDR2 YYNGEE. The CDR3 DNA reads TGTGCCAGCAGCGCCGGACTAGCGGGAGTGGATACGCAGTATTTT. Its translation: CASSAGLAGVDTQYF.

This chain links TRBV6-5 with TRBJ2-2; 9 bases fit TRBD1. The CDR3 loop spans 16 amino acids. Germline-derived CDR1 and CDR2 are MNHEY and SVGAGI. V lost 0 bases to trimming and J lost 5 bases; unmatched junction nucleotides: 4. This CDR3 reads CASSYSGQGPTGELFF. CDR3 coding DNA: TGTGCCAGCAGTTACTCGGGACAGGGTCCAACCGGGGAGCTGTTTTTT.

The sample holds a few counts of this clone. The V and J genes are TRBV5-1 and TRBJ1-4; TRBD1 aligns across 7 bases. The CDR3 contains 16 residues. After removal of 4 bases from V and 4 bases from J, the junction contained 10 bases not matched to a gene. Germline V lookup: CDR1 SGHRS, CDR2 YFSETQ. In DNA form, the CDR3 reads TGCGCCAGCAGCGCCGATGACAGGGTTGGTAATGAAAAACTGTTTTTT. Protein sequence: CASSADDRVGNEKLFF.

The chain links TRBV10-3 to TRBJ2-1; a possible D gene is TRBD2 (6 bases). CDR3 length: 11 residues. CDR1 is ENHRY and CDR2 is SYGVKD in the germline V gene. V shed 4 bases and J shed 9 bases, with 7 bases lying between them. The CDR3 loop is CAISAEGEQFF. The CDR3 coding sequence is TGTGCCATCAGTGCGGAGGGTGAGCAGTTCTTC.

The chain combines TRBV30 with TRBJ2-1; 7 nucleotides match TRBD2. Trimming at V came to 8 bases and at J to 1 base, leaving 14 bases not matched to a gene. Germline V gene lookup returns CDR1 GTSNPN and CDR2 SVGIG (reference sequence). This CDR3 region has 16 residues. This chain's CDR3 is CAPPMRRGRSYNEQFF. The CDR3 region has the DNA TGTGCCCCCCCAATGAGGCGGGGGAGGTCCTACAATGAGCAGTTCTTC.